These 3 T cell receptor beta chains share one sample of origin, sequenced in a study of human T cells and chemical hapten exposure. TCRdb re-called the RACE reads with MiXCR, one entry per CDR3 protein. Counted here are approximately 75,000 distinct CDR3 sequences, over 6.5% occurring once; the ten biggest clones make up approximately 3.7%. Time point of the sample: patch test 2, 6 weeks after DPC sensitization. Indicated treatment: therapeutic diphenylcyclopropenone sensitization with weekly scalp DPC. This specimen consisted of whole blood, obtained in connection with sensitization to the hapten diphenylcyclopropenone (DPC). These receptors were obtained from a woman aged 45 to 65 with alopecia areata. Some clones in this sample may be carry-over from other donors' samples.

This clonotype was picked up a small number of times. This sequence joins TRBV7-2 and TRBJ1-5; D unclear. The CDR3 extends over 16 amino acids. Germline-derived CDR1 and CDR2 are SGHTA and FQGNSA. V shed 5 bases and J shed 2 bases, with 16 bases lying between them. CDR3 in amino acids: CASSRQGLLGNQPQHF. In nucleotides, the CDR3 is TGTGCCAGCAGCCGTCAAGGACTCCTAGGCAATCAGCCCCAGCATTTT.

The sample holds a few counts of this clonotype. The chain couples TRBV7-8 to TRBJ2-5, with D hard to call. Per the germline V gene, CDR1 is SGHVS and CDR2 is FQNEAQ. The CDR3 extends over 17 amino acids. The V end lost 3 bases, the J end lost 0 bases, and 17 bases lay between the germline ends. This CDR3 is CASSLTSLLEYQETQYF. The CDR3 DNA follows: TGTGCCAGCAGCTTGACATCTTTGCTAGAGTACCAAGAGACCCAGTACTTC.

This clonotype was counted many times. This sequence joins TRBV14 and TRBJ2-1; no reliable D call. CDR1 SGHDN and CDR2 FVKESK come from the germline V gene. CDR3 length: 14 residues. V lost 6 bases to trimming and J lost 0 bases, with 9 bases between them. CDR3 sequence reads: CASSRDFSYNEQFF. The CDR3 coding sequence is TGTGCCAGCAGTCGCGACTTCTCCTACAATGAGCAGTTCTTC.